Listed below are T cell receptor beta chains from one sample, sequenced in a study of cytomegalovirus exposure and HLA in healthy donors. Only in-frame clones appear in the TCRdb table, and some are missing; sequencing was by immunoSEQ multiplex PCR. Among over 150,000 clones, about four fifths were seen once, and the ten largest hold around 4.9%. Sequencing was performed on PBMCs. These receptors originate from a man aged 18 to 35 in good health and CMV-seronegative. Each CDR3 is given with its conserved first and last residue. D genes are given only for firm matches. Some rows mark clone size as missing; the rest say once, few, many or name a class of expanded clone.

D gene: -
J gene: TRBJ2-5
clone size: -
V gene: TRBV7-9
CDR3 protein: CASSSGSHQETQYF
CDR3 DNA: TGTGCCAGCAGCTCCGGTTCCCACCAAGAGACCCAGTACTTC

D gene: -
J gene: TRBJ1-6
clone size: -
V gene: TRBV6-4
CDR3 protein: CASSGEAGSPLHF
CDR3 DNA: TGTGCCAGCAGCGGGGAGGCGGGATCACCCCTCCACTTT

D gene: TRBD2
J gene: TRBJ2-1
clone size: -
V gene: TRBV5-1
CDR3 protein: CASRLAGVSLDEQFF
CDR3 DNA: TGCGCCAGCAGACTAGCGGGAGTTAGTTTGGATGAGCAGTTCTTC

D gene: -
J gene: TRBJ1-1
clone size: once
V gene: TRBV2
CDR3 protein: CASMGSRLNTEAFF
CDR3 DNA: TGTGCCAGCATGGGTAGCAGACTGAACACTGAAGCTTTCTTT

D gene: -
J gene: TRBJ2-7
clone size: few
V gene: TRBV5-1
CDR3 protein: CASTRDRRGYEQYF
CDR3 DNA: TGCGCCAGCACCCGGGACAGGCGGGGGTACGAGCAGTACTTC

D gene: TRBD1
J gene: TRBJ2-7
clone size: -
V gene: TRBV19
CDR3 protein: CASSRRDRGYYEQYF
CDR3 DNA: TGTGCCAGTAGTCGGCGGGACAGGGGATATTACGAGCAGTACTTC

D gene: TRBD2
J gene: TRBJ2-2
clone size: -
V gene: TRBV5-4
CDR3 protein: CASSLIAGGPHGELFF
CDR3 DNA: TGTGCCAGCAGCCTCATAGCGGGAGGGCCACACGGGGAGCTGTTTTTT

D gene: TRBD1
J gene: TRBJ2-3
clone size: -
V gene: TRBV11-2
CDR3 protein: CASSAGQAPLTDTQYF
CDR3 DNA: TGTGCCAGCAGCGCGGGACAGGCGCCGCTCACAGATACGCAGTATTTT

D gene: -
J gene: TRBJ2-5
clone size: -
V gene: TRBV30
CDR3 protein: CAYTIQSGVETQYF
CDR3 DNA: TGTGCCTACACAATCCAGAGCGGAGTAGAGACCCAGTACTTC

D gene: TRBD1
J gene: TRBJ2-7
clone size: -
V gene: TRBV27
CDR3 protein: CASSIGQGAREQYF
CDR3 DNA: TGTGCCAGCAGCATAGGACAGGGGGCGAGGGAGCAGTACTTC

D gene: TRBD2
J gene: TRBJ2-7
clone size: once
V gene: TRBV28
CDR3 protein: CASERDSYEQYF
CDR3 DNA: TGTGCCAGCGAGCGGGACTCCTACGAGCAGTACTTC

D gene: -
J gene: TRBJ2-7
clone size: once
V gene: TRBV12-5
CDR3 protein: CASGLVKGSGIYEQYF
CDR3 DNA: TGTGCTAGTGGTTTGGTAAAAGGCTCAGGGATCTACGAGCAGTACTTC

D gene: -
J gene: TRBJ2-2
clone size: -
V gene: TRBV5-1
CDR3 protein: CASSSGDRAGELFF
CDR3 DNA: TGCGCCAGCAGCTCGGGAGACAGGGCCGGGGAGCTGTTTTTT

D gene: -
J gene: TRBJ2-7
clone size: -
V gene: TRBV11-2
CDR3 protein: CASSLRGRIPAYEQYF
CDR3 DNA: TGTGCCAGCAGCCTGCGGGGACGGATCCCAGCCTACGAGCAGTACTTC

D gene: TRBD1
J gene: TRBJ2-5
clone size: -
V gene: TRBV7-2
CDR3 protein: CASSPGQGETQYF
CDR3 DNA: TGTGCCAGCAGCCCAGGACAGGGTGAGACCCAGTACTTC

D gene: -
J gene: TRBJ2-3
clone size: -
V gene: TRBV10-3
CDR3 protein: CATKAVDTQYF
CDR3 DNA: TGTGCCACCAAAGCGGTTGATACGCAGTATTTT

D gene: TRBD2
J gene: TRBJ2-3
clone size: -
V gene: TRBV5-4
CDR3 protein: CASSWTSGGTQYF
CDR3 DNA: TGTGCCAGCAGCTGGACTAGCGGGGGTACGCAGTATTTT

D gene: -
J gene: TRBJ1-1
clone size: -
V gene: TRBV6-1
CDR3 protein: CASSDFGWGVTEAFF
CDR3 DNA: TGTGCCAGCAGTGATTTCGGGTGGGGGGTTACTGAAGCTTTCTTT

D gene: TRBD2
J gene: TRBJ2-7
clone size: once
V gene: TRBV9
CDR3 protein: CASSVLAGSNEQYF
CDR3 DNA: TGTGCCAGCAGCGTACTAGCGGGATCTAACGAGCAGTACTTC

D gene: TRBD1
J gene: TRBJ2-3
clone size: -
V gene: TRBV27
CDR3 protein: CASSQGAGATDTQYF
CDR3 DNA: TGTGCCAGCAGTCAGGGGGCAGGGGCTACAGATACGCAGTATTTT

D gene: TRBD2
J gene: TRBJ2-7
clone size: -
V gene: TRBV11-2
CDR3 protein: CASSLSGMYEQYF
CDR3 DNA: TGTGCCAGCAGCTTAAGCGGGATGTACGAGCAGTACTTC

D gene: -
J gene: TRBJ1-2
clone size: -
V gene: TRBV7-8
CDR3 protein: CASSLMGGDYGYTF
CDR3 DNA: TGTGCCAGCAGCCTCATGGGAGGCGACTATGGCTACACCTTC

D gene: -
J gene: TRBJ2-1
clone size: -
V gene: TRBV5-1
CDR3 protein: CASSLVERTNPRRQFF
CDR3 DNA: TGCGCCAGCAGCTTGGTCGAAAGGACTAACCCCCGGCGGCAGTTCTTC

D gene: -
J gene: TRBJ2-2
clone size: few
V gene: TRBV4-3
CDR3 protein: CASSQDRADPGELFF
CDR3 DNA: TGCGCCAGCAGCCAAGACAGGGCGGATCCCGGGGAGCTGTTTTTT

D gene: -
J gene: TRBJ2-1
clone size: -
V gene: TRBV7-3
CDR3 protein: CASSSDSEQFF
CDR3 DNA: TGTGCCAGCAGCTCGGACAGCGAGCAGTTCTTC

D gene: -
J gene: TRBJ2-2
clone size: -
V gene: TRBV14
CDR3 protein: CASSQPPGSANTGELFF
CDR3 DNA: TGTGCCAGCAGCCAACCCCCGGGATCCGCGAACACCGGGGAGCTGTTTTTT

D gene: TRBD1
J gene: TRBJ1-5
clone size: once
V gene: TRBV10-3
CDR3 protein: CAIRGTGNQPQHF
CDR3 DNA: TGTGCCATCAGAGGGACAGGCAATCAGCCCCAGCATTTT

D gene: TRBD1
J gene: TRBJ2-4
clone size: -
V gene: TRBV7-8
CDR3 protein: CASSPGTENWNIQYF
CDR3 DNA: TGTGCCAGCAGCCCAGGGACAGAGAATTGGAACATTCAGTACTTC

D gene: -
J gene: TRBJ2-7
clone size: -
V gene: TRBV7-8
CDR3 protein: CASSRDTLYEQYF
CDR3 DNA: TGTGCCAGCAGCCGAGACACACTCTACGAGCAGTACTTC